This TCR beta chain was captured by sequencing in a study of shared clonotypes between healthy human individuals. The CDR3 is made up of 14 amino acids. Per germline, CDR1 SGHRS and CDR2 YFSETQ. Deletions cut 2 bases from V and 0 bases from J, with 5 bases between. TCRdb's table, derived via immunoSEQ multiplex PCR, lists solely in-frame clones and lacks some. The repertoire consists of about 100,000 clones, with approximately 51% occurring once and the leading ten covering about 16%. The sequenced sample consisted of PBMCs. The J gene is TRBJ2-2, the V gene TRBV5-1, with D unresolved. The TCR originated in a woman between 35 and 50 years old in good health. Some clones in this sample may be carry-over from other donors' samples. The CDR3 coding sequence is TGCGCCAGCAGCTTCGACCCGAACACCGGGGAGCTGTTTTTT. This gives the protein CASSFDPNTGELFF.